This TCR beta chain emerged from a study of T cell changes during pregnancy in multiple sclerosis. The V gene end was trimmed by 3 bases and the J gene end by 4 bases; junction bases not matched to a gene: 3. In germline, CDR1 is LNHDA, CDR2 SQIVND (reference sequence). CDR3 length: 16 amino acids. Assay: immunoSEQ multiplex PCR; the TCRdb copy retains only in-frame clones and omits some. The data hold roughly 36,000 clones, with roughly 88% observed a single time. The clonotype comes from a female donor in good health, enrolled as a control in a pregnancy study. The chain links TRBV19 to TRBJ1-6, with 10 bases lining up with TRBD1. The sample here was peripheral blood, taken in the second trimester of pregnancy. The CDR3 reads CASSISGQGYNSPLHF. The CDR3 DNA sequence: TGTGCCAGTAGTATTTCGGGACAGGGGTATAATTCACCCCTCCACTTT.